The subject of this entry is one TCR beta chain. The data are from a study of T cell responses to AZD1222 COVID-19 vaccine. V was pared by 3 bases and J by 8 bases, with 7 bases between. This CDR3 spans 11 amino acids. Per the germline V gene, CDR1 is SGHAT and CDR2 is FQNNGV. Data came from immunoSEQ multiplex PCR; TCRdb stores just in-frame clones and leaves some out. The sample lists 150,000 to 200,000 clones; roughly 94% were seen once. The chain uses TRBV11-2 and TRBJ1-1, with no clear D. This receptor was obtained from an adult who received the AZD1222 COVID-19 vaccine. The material was peripheral blood, obtained 28 days after the second AZD1222 dose. The CDR3 nucleotides read TGTGCCAGCAGCTTCTCCCCCGAAGCTTTCTTT. Its protein is CASSFSPEAFF.